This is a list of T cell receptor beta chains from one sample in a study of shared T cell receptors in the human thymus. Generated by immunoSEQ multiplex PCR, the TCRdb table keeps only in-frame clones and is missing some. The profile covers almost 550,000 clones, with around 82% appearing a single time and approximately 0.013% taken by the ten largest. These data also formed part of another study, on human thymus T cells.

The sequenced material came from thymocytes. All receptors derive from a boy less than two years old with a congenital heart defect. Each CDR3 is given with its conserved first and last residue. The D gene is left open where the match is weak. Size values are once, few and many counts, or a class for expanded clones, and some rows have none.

cdr3_nt: TGTGCCAGCAGCTTGACAGGGGATGGCTATGGCTACACCTTC
cdr3_aa: CASSLTGDGYGYTF
d_call: TRBD1
v_call: TRBV5-4
clone_size: NA
j_call: TRBJ1-2

cdr3_nt: TGTGCCACCAGCAGAGAACAAAATGAGCAGTTCTTC
cdr3_aa: CATSREQNEQFF
d_call: NA
v_call: TRBV15
clone_size: NA
j_call: TRBJ2-1

cdr3_nt: TGTGCCAGCAGCTTTAGGAGCGGGAGTTCGGGCGAGCAGTACTTC
cdr3_aa: CASSFRSGSSGEQYF
d_call: TRBD2
v_call: TRBV7-3
clone_size: NA
j_call: TRBJ2-7

cdr3_nt: TGTGCCAGCAGCCAAGACCCGGGACAGGAGAACTATGGCTACACCTTC
cdr3_aa: CASSQDPGQENYGYTF
d_call: TRBD1
v_call: TRBV14
clone_size: NA
j_call: TRBJ1-2

cdr3_nt: TGTGCCTGGCTACTAGCGGGAAGGGCCCAGTACTTC
cdr3_aa: CAWLLAGRAQYF
d_call: TRBD2
v_call: TRBV30
clone_size: NA
j_call: TRBJ2-5

cdr3_nt: TGTGCCAGCAGCTCCCGGAGACCTCGCAATCAGCCCCAGCATTTT
cdr3_aa: CASSSRRPRNQPQHF
d_call: NA
v_call: TRBV7-8
clone_size: NA
j_call: TRBJ1-5

cdr3_nt: TGTGCCAGCAGCCCGATTAGGGGACAAGAGACCCAGTACTTC
cdr3_aa: CASSPIRGQETQYF
d_call: NA
v_call: TRBV5-6
clone_size: once
j_call: TRBJ2-5

cdr3_nt: TGTGCCAGCTCCCGCGGACTCGGGAATGAGCAGTTCTTC
cdr3_aa: CASSRGLGNEQFF
d_call: NA
v_call: TRBV18
clone_size: NA
j_call: TRBJ2-1

cdr3_nt: TGTGCCAGCAGCTCCCGGGGGACAGGGGGCCTAACTAATGAAAAACTGTTTTTT
cdr3_aa: CASSSRGTGGLTNEKLFF
d_call: TRBD1
v_call: TRBV13
clone_size: NA
j_call: TRBJ1-4

cdr3_nt: TGTGCCAGCACCGAGGGCAGGTACTACAATGAGCAGTTCTTC
cdr3_aa: CASTEGRYYNEQFF
d_call: NA
v_call: TRBV2
clone_size: NA
j_call: TRBJ2-1

cdr3_nt: TGTGCCAGCAGCCCGGGGACTAGCGGGAGTCGGTACGAGCAGTACTTC
cdr3_aa: CASSPGTSGSRYEQYF
d_call: TRBD2
v_call: TRBV5-6
clone_size: NA
j_call: TRBJ2-7

cdr3_nt: TGTGCCAGCAGTGAAGCCCGGGACAGGGGGCTTTGGTATGAGCAGTTCTTC
cdr3_aa: CASSEARDRGLWYEQFF
d_call: TRBD1
v_call: TRBV6-1
clone_size: NA
j_call: TRBJ2-1

cdr3_nt: TGTGCCATCAGTGATCGGGGTCCCGACTCTGGAAACACCATATATTTT
cdr3_aa: CAISDRGPDSGNTIYF
d_call: NA
v_call: TRBV10-3
clone_size: NA
j_call: TRBJ1-3

cdr3_nt: TGTGCCTGGAGACTAGGGTATAATTCACCCCTCCACTTT
cdr3_aa: CAWRLGYNSPLHF
d_call: NA
v_call: TRBV30
clone_size: NA
j_call: TRBJ1-6

cdr3_nt: TGCGCCAGCAGCCAAGGGATGGCCGGACAGGGGAGCGAGCAGTACTTC
cdr3_aa: CASSQGMAGQGSEQYF
d_call: TRBD1
v_call: TRBV4-3
clone_size: NA
j_call: TRBJ2-7

cdr3_nt: TGTGCCAGCAGTGCTCGAGAGGGACAGGGGGATTCTAACTATGGCTACACCTTC
cdr3_aa: CASSAREGQGDSNYGYTF
d_call: TRBD1
v_call: TRBV25-1
clone_size: once
j_call: TRBJ1-2

cdr3_nt: TGCGCCAGCAGCCAAGTCATGCCAGGGATTATGTCCGGGGAGCTGTTTTTT
cdr3_aa: CASSQVMPGIMSGELFF
d_call: NA
v_call: TRBV4-3
clone_size: NA
j_call: TRBJ2-2

cdr3_nt: TGTGCCACCCCACTACGGTCCTGGAAGGATCACAATGAGCAGTTCTTC
cdr3_aa: CATPLRSWKDHNEQFF
d_call: NA
v_call: TRBV15
clone_size: NA
j_call: TRBJ2-1

cdr3_nt: TGTGCCAGCAGCTTAGCGGCAGGGCCCTCAGCGGCCCGGGGGGAGCAGTACTTC
cdr3_aa: CASSLAAGPSAARGEQYF
d_call: NA
v_call: TRBV7-6
clone_size: NA
j_call: TRBJ2-7

cdr3_nt: TGTGCCAGCAGCACCGAGGGGACTAGCGGGAGGGAAGAGACCCAGTACTTC
cdr3_aa: CASSTEGTSGREETQYF
d_call: TRBD2
v_call: TRBV7-9
clone_size: NA
j_call: TRBJ2-5

cdr3_nt: TGCAGCGCCTGCCCGGGACTAGCCTGTTACGGGCAGTACTTC
cdr3_aa: CSACPGLACYGQYF
d_call: TRBD2
v_call: TRBV29-1
clone_size: NA
j_call: TRBJ2-7

cdr3_nt: TGTGCCAGCACCCTCGGGACTAGCGGAAGAACTAGCACAGATACGCAGTATTTT
cdr3_aa: CASTLGTSGRTSTDTQYF
d_call: TRBD2
v_call: TRBV28
clone_size: NA
j_call: TRBJ2-3

cdr3_nt: TGCGCCAGTTCATTCTTCAGGGGGCCCGATACCTACGAGCAGTACTTC
cdr3_aa: CASSFFRGPDTYEQYF
d_call: TRBD1
v_call: TRBV4-3
clone_size: NA
j_call: TRBJ2-7

cdr3_nt: TGTGCCAGCAGTAAAACGAGCCTCGGAGACGCCATTGCAACTAATGAAAAACTGTTTTTT
cdr3_aa: CASSKTSLGDAIATNEKLFF
d_call: NA
v_call: TRBV27
clone_size: few
j_call: TRBJ1-4

cdr3_nt: TGTGCCAGCAGCCCCAACCTAGAATGGCAGTCAGATACGCAGTATTTT
cdr3_aa: CASSPNLEWQSDTQYF
d_call: NA
v_call: TRBV11-2
clone_size: NA
j_call: TRBJ2-3

cdr3_nt: TGTGCCACAACCACCCTAACCGGGGAGCTGTTTTTT
cdr3_aa: CATTTLTGELFF
d_call: NA
v_call: TRBV27
clone_size: NA
j_call: TRBJ2-2

cdr3_nt: TGCGCCAGCAGCCAAGTTCGAGGCTCTGGAAACACCATATATTTT
cdr3_aa: CASSQVRGSGNTIYF
d_call: NA
v_call: TRBV4-3
clone_size: NA
j_call: TRBJ1-3

cdr3_nt: TGTGCCAGCAGTGATGGGGGCGGCTACACCTTC
cdr3_aa: CASSDGGGYTF
d_call: NA
v_call: TRBV2
clone_size: NA
j_call: TRBJ1-2

cdr3_nt: TGTGCCAGCAGCTTAGTCGGGACAGGGGGCTACGAGCAGTACTTC
cdr3_aa: CASSLVGTGGYEQYF
d_call: TRBD1
v_call: TRBV7-9
clone_size: few
j_call: TRBJ2-7

cdr3_nt: TGTGCCATCAACCCCGGAGGAGTTGACGAGCAGTACTTC
cdr3_aa: CAINPGGVDEQYF
d_call: NA
v_call: TRBV10-3
clone_size: NA
j_call: TRBJ2-7

cdr3_nt: TGTGCCAGCAGCCAAGGACTAGCGGGAGGTGCGGGTACGCAGTATTTT
cdr3_aa: CASSQGLAGGAGTQYF
d_call: TRBD2
v_call: TRBV5-4
clone_size: NA
j_call: TRBJ2-3

cdr3_nt: TGTGCCAGCAGCTTGGGCGAGGGACTAAGGACAGATACGCAGTATTTT
cdr3_aa: CASSLGEGLRTDTQYF
d_call: TRBD2
v_call: TRBV5-4
clone_size: NA
j_call: TRBJ2-3

cdr3_nt: TGTGCCAGCAGTAGAGAGCGGGCGATGAAGGGTAGCACAGATACGCAGTATTTT
cdr3_aa: CASSRERAMKGSTDTQYF
d_call: NA
v_call: TRBV27
clone_size: once
j_call: TRBJ2-3

cdr3_nt: TGTGCCAGCAGCGATATGGGGCAGCTGTTTTTT
cdr3_aa: CASSDMGQLFF
d_call: NA
v_call: TRBV7-9
clone_size: NA
j_call: TRBJ2-2

cdr3_nt: TGTGCCAGCAGCACCCGAAGTAGCGGGAGGGCCCACCACTCCTACAATGAGCAGTTCTTC
cdr3_aa: CASSTRSSGRAHHSYNEQFF
d_call: TRBD2
v_call: TRBV9
clone_size: NA
j_call: TRBJ2-1

cdr3_nt: TGCAGGGTTGTGGGGGGGCGGGGGCCTAACACTGAAGCTTTCTTT
cdr3_aa: CRVVGGRGPNTEAFF
d_call: NA
v_call: TRBV29-1
clone_size: NA
j_call: TRBJ1-1

cdr3_nt: TGTGCCAGCAGCGTAGGGGAGGGCCTCTACAATGAGCAGTTCTTC
cdr3_aa: CASSVGEGLYNEQFF
d_call: TRBD2
v_call: TRBV9
clone_size: NA
j_call: TRBJ2-1